Included here is one TCR beta chain sequence, with context. Germline V gene sequence: CDR1 MNHEY, CDR2 SVGEGT. Losses at the gene ends were 5 bases for V and 6 bases for J; bases not matched to a gene: 10. CDR3 length: 15 residues. How the authors handled the data: Reference gene primer amplification gave estimated nucleated cell counts. Data came from immunoSEQ multiplex PCR; TCRdb stores just in-frame clones and leaves some out. Clone size and V and J calls were adopted from that table, with D and trimming inferred from the DNA. The sample holds nearly 80,000 clones, around 90% seen once. This sample is drawn from a study of blood T cell repertoires in COVID-19. Overall study: Both acute and convalescent COVID-19 samples were obtained from the United States, Italy and Spain. PBMCs, B-cell-depleted T cells, or T cells were the source of the cDNA or gDNA that made up the material.

V is TRBV6-2 or TRBV6-3 and J is TRBJ2-1, with 7 bases matching TRBD1. The TCR was taken from a woman of 80 years or more with acute or convalescent COVID-19. Source material: peripheral blood. Here the CDR3 DNA reads TGTGCCAGCAGTGAGGGACAGCGACTCGGCAATGAGCAGTTCTTC. This sequence encodes CASSEGQRLGNEQFF.